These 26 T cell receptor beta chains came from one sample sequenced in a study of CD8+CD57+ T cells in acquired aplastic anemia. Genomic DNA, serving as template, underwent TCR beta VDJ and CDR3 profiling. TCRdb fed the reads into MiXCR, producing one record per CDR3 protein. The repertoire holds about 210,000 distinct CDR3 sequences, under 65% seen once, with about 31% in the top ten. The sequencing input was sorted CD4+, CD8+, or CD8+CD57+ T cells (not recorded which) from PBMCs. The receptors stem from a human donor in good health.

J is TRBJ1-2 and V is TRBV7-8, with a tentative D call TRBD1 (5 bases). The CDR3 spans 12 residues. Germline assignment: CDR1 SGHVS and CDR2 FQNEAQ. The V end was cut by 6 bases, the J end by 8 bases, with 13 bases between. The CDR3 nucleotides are TGTGCCAGCAGTTCCGGGGGGGGGGGCTACACCTTC. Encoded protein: CASSSGGGGYTF.

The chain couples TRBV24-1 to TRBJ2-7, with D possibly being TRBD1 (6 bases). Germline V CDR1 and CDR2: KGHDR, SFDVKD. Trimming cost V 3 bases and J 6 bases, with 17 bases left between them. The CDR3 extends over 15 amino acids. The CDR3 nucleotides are TGTGCCACCAGTGATCCCTCGGACCTAGGGGGCGAGCAGTACTTC. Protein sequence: CATSDPSDLGGEQYF.

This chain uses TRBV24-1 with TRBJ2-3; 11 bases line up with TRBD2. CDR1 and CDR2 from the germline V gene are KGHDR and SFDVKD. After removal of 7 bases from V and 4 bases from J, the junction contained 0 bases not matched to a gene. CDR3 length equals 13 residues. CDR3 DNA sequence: TGTGCCACCAGGGGACTAGCGGCAGATACGCAGTATTTT. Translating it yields CATRGLAADTQYF.

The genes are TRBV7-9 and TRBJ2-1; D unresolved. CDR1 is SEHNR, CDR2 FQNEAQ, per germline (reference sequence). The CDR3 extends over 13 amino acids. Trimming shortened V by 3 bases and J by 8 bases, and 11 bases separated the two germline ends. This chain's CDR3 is CASSFVGLDEQFF. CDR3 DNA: TGTGCCAGCAGCTTCGTGGGTTTGGATGAGCAGTTCTTC. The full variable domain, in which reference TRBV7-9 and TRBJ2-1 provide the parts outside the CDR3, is DTGVSQNPRHKITKRGQNVTFRCDPISEHNRLYWYRQTLGQGPEFLTYFQNEAQLEKSRLLSDRFSAERPKGSFSTLEIQRTEQGDSAMYLCASSFVGLDEQFFGPGTRLTVL.

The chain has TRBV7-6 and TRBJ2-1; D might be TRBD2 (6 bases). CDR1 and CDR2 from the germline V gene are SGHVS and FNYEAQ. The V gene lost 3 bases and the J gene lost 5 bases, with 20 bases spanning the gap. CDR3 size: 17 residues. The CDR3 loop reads CASSFPDKPGLNNEQFF. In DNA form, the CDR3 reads TGTGCCAGCAGCTTCCCCGACAAACCGGGACTGAACAATGAGCAGTTCTTC.

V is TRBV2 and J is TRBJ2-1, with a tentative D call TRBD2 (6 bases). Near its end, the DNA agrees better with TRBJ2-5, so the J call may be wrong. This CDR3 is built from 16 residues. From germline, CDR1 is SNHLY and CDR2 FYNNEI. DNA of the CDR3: TGTGCCAACAGGCTGGTCGGGGAGGCCGGAGGGGAGACCCAGTACTTC. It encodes CANRLVGEAGGETQYF.

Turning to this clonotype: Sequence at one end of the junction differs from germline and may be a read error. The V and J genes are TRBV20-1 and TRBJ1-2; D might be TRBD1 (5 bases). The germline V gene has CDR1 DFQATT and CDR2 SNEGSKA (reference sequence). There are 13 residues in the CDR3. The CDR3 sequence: CSAREGTWNGYTF. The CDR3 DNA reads TGCAGTGCGAGAGAGGGGACGTGGAATGGCTACACCTTC.

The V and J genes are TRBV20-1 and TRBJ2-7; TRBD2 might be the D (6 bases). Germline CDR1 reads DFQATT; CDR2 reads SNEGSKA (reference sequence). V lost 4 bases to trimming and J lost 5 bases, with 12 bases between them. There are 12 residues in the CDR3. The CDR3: CSATGPGDEQYF. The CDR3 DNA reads TGCAGTGCTACAGGGCCGGGGGACGAGCAGTACTTC.

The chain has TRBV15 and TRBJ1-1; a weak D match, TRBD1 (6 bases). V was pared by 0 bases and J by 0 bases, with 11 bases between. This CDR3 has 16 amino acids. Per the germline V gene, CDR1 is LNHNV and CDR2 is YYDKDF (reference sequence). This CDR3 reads CATSRDEGQMNTEAFF. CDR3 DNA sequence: TGTGCCACCAGCAGAGATGAAGGACAGATGAACACTGAAGCTTTCTTT.

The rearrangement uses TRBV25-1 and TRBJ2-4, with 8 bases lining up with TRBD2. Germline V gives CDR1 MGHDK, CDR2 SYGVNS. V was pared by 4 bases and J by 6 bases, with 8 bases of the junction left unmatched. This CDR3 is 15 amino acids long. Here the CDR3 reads CASSGKMSGRNIQYF. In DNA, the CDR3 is TGTGCCAGCAGTGGTAAGATGAGCGGGAGAAACATTCAGTACTTC.

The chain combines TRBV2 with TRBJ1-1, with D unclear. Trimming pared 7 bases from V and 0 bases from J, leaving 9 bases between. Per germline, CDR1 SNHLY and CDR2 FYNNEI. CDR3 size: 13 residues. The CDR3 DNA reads TGTGCCAGCAACGTCCAGGTGAACACTGAAGCTTTCTTT. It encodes CASNVQVNTEAFF.

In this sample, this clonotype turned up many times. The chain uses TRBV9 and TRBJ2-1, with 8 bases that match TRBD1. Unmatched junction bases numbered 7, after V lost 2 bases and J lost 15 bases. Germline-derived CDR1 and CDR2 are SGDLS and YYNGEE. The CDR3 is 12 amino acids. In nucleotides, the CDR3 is TGTGCCAGCAGCGTTACCGACAGGGGCCCGTTCTTC. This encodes CASSVTDRGPFF. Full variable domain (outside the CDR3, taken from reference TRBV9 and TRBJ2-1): DSGVTQTPKHLITATGQRVTLRCSPRSGDLSVYWYQQSLDQGLQFLIQYYNGEERAKGNILERFSAQQFPDLHSELNLSSLELGDSALYFCASSVTDRGPFFGPGTRLTVL.

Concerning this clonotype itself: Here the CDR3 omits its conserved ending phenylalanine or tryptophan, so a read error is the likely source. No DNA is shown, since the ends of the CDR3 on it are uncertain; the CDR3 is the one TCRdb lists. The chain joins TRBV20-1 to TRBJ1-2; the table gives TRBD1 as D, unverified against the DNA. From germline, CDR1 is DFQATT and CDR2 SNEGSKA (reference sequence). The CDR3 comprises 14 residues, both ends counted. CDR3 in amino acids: CSASSGRGAGWLHL.

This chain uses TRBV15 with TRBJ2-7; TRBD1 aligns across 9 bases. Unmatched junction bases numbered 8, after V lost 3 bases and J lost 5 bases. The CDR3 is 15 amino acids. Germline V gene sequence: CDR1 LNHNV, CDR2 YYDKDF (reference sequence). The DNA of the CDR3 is TGTGCCACCAGCAGGGATAGGGGACAGGGCCACGAGCAGTACTTC. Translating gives CATSRDRGQGHEQYF. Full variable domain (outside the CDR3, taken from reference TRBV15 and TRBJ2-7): DAMVIQNPRYQVTQFGKPVTLSCSQTLNHNVMYWYQQKSSQAPKLLFHYYDKDFNNEADTPDNFQSRRPNTSFCFLDIRSPGLGDTAMYLCATSRDRGQGHEQYFGPGTRLTVT.

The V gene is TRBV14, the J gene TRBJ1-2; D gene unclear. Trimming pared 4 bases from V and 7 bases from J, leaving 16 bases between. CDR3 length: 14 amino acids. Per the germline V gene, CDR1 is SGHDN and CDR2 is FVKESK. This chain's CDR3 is CASSRWTQSFGYTF. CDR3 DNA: TGTGCCAGCAGCCGTTGGACGCAGAGCTTTGGCTACACCTTC.

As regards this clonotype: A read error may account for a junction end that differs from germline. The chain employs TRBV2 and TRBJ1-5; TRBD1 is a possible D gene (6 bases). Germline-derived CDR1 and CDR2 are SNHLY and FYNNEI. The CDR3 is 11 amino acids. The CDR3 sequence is CSRTAARPQHF. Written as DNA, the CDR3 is TGTTCCAGGACAGCTGCGAGGCCCCAGCATTTT. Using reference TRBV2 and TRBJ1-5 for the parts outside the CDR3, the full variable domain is EPEVTQTPSHQVTQMGQEVILRCVPISNHLYFYWYRQILGQKVEFLVSFYNNEISEKSEIFDDQFSVERPDGSNFTLKIRSTKLEDSAMYFCSRTAARPQHFGDGTRLSIL.

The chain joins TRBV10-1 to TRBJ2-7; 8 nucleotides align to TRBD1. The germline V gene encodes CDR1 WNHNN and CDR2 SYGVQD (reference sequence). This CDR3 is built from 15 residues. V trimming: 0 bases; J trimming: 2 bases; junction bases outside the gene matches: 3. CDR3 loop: CASSESWTGPYEQYF. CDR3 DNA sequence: TGCGCCAGCAGTGAGTCATGGACAGGGCCCTACGAGCAGTACTTC.

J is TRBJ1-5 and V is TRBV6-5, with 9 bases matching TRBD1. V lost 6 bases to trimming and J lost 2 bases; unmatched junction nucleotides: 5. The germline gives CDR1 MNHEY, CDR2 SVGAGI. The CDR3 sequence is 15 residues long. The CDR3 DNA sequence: TGTGCCAGCAGCAGGACAGGGGACGGCAATCAGCCCCAGCATTTT. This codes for CASSRTGDGNQPQHF.

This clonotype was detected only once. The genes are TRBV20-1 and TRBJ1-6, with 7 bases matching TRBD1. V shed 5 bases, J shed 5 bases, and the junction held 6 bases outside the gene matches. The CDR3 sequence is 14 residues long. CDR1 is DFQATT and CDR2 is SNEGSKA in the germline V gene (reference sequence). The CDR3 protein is CSAYLTGDNSPLHF. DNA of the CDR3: TGCAGTGCTTACCTAACAGGGGATAATTCACCCCTCCACTTT.

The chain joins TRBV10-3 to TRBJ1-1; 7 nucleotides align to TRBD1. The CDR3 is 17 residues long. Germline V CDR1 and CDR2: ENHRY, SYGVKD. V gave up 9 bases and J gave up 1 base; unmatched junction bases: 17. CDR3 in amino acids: CAIYGQEQPPKNTEAFF. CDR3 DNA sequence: TGTGCCATTTATGGACAGGAACAACCACCAAAGAACACTGAAGCTTTCTTT.

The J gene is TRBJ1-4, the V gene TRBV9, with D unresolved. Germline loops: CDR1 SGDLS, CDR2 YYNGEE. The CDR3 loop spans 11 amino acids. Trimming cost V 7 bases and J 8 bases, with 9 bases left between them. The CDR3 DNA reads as TGTGCCAGCTCCCGGGAGGAAAAACTGTTTTTT. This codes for CASSREEKLFF.

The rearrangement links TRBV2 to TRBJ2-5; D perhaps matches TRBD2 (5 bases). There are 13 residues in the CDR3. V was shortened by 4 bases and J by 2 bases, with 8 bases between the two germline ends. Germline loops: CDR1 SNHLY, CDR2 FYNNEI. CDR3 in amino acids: CASSVSGQETQYF. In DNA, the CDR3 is TGTGCCAGCAGTGTTTCGGGACAAGAGACCCAGTACTTC.

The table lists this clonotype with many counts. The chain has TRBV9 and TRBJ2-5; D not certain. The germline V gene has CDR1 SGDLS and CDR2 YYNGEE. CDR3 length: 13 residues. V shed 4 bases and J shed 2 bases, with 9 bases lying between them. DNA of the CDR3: TGTGCCAGCAGCCCGTCCCCGCAAGAGACCCAGTACTTC. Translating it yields CASSPSPQETQYF.

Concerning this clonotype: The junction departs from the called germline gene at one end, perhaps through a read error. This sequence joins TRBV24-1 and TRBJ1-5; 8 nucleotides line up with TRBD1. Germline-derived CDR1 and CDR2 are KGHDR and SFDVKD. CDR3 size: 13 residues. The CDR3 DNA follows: TGTGCCACCAGTCGAACAGGGGGTCAGCCCAAGCATTTT. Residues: CATSRTGGQPKHF.

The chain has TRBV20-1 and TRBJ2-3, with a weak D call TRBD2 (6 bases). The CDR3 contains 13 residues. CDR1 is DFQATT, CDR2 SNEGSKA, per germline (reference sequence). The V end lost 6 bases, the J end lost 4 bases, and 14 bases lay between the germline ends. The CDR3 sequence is CSAPGSVADTQYF. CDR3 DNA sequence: TGCAGTGCCCCCGGGAGCGTGGCAGATACGCAGTATTTT.

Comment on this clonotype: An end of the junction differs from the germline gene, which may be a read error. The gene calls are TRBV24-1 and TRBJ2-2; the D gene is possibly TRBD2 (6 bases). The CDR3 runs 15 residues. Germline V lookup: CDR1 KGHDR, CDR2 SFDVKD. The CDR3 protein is CATSTLGPDTGGLFF. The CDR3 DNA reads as TGTGCCACCAGTACCCTGGGACCGGACACCGGGGGGCTGTTTTTT.